Listed here is a single T cell receptor (beta chain). TCR beta VDJ combinations and CDR3 sequences were profiled from genomic DNA. TCRdb recomputed calls from the reads with MiXCR, one row per CDR3 protein. Of approximately 220,000 distinct CDR3 sequences in the sample, approximately 45% were seen once. The sample belongs to a study of CD8+CD57+ T cells in acquired aplastic anemia. Previously, flow cytometry had revealed CD8+CD57+ cell expansion in the patients chosen for sequencing. Severe acquired aplastic anemia affected all patients. This CDR3 is built from 13 residues. Germline CDR1 and CDR2: LNHNV and YYDKDF (reference sequence). V shed 5 bases and J shed 6 bases, with 14 bases lying between them.

This TCR was recovered from a human donor with aplastic anemia. The chain recombines TRBV15 with TRBJ2-7; no definite D call. Sequencing was carried out using sorted CD4+, CD8+, or CD8+CD57+ T cells (not recorded which) from PBMCs. CDR3 amino acids: CATSGSGYSEQYF. The DNA of the CDR3 is TGTGCCACCAGCGGTTCCGGGTATAGCGAGCAGTACTTC.